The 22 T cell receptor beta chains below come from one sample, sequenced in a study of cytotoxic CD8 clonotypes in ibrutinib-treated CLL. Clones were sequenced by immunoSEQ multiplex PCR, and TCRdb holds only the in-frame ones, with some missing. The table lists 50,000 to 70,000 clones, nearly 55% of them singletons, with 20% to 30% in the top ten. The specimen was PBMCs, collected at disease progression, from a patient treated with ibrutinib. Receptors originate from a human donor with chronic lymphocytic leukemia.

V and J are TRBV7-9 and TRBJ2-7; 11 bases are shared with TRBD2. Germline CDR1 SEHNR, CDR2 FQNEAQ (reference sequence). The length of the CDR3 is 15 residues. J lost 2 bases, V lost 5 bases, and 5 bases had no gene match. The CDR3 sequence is CASSPSGGSTYEQYF. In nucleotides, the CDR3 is TGTGCCAGCAGCCCTAGCGGGGGGTCCACCTACGAGCAGTACTTC.

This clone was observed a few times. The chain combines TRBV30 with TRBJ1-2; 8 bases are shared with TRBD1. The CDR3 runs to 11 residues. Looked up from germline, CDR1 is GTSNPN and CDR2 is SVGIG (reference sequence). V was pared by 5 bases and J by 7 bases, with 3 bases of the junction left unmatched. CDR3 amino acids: CAWQTGVGYTF. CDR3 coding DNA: TGTGCCTGGCAGACAGGGGTTGGCTACACCTTC.

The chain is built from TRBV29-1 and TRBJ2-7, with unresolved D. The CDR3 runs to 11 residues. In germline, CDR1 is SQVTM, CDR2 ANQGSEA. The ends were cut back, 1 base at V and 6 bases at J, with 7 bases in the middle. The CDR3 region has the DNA TGCAGCGTTGAAGGGTCTGGCGAGCAGTACTTC. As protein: CSVEGSGEQYF.

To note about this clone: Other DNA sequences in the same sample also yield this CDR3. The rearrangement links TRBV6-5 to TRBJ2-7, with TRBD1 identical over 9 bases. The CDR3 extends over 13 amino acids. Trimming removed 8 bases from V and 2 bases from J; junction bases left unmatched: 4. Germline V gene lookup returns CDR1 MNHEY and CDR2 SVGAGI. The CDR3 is CASSRDRAYEQYF. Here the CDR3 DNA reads TGTGCCAGCTCCCGGGACAGGGCCTACGAGCAGTACTTC.

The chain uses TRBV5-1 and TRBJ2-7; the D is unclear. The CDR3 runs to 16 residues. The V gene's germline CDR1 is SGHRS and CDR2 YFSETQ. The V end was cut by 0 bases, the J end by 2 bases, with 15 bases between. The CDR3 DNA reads TGCGCCAGCAGCTTGGGGGGTTTCCAACTTACCTACGAGCAGTACTTC. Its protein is CASSLGGFQLTYEQYF.

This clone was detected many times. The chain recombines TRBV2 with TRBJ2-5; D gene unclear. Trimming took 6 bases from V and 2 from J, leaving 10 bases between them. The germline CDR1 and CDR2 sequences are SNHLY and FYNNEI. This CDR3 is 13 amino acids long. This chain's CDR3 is CASRIHPQETQYF. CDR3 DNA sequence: TGTGCCAGCAGGATCCACCCTCAAGAGACCCAGTACTTC.

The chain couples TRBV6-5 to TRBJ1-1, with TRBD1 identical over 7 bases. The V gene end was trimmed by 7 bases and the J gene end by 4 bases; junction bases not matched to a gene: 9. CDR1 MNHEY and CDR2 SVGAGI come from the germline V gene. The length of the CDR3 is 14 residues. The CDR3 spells CASKFRGGTTEAFF. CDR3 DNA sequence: TGTGCCAGCAAATTCAGGGGGGGAACCACTGAAGCTTTCTTT.

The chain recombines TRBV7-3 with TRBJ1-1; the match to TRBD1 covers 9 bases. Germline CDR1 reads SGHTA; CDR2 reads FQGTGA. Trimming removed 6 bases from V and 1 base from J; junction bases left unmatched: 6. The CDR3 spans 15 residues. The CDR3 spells CASSSTGGENTEAFF. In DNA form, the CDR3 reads TGTGCCAGCAGTTCTACAGGGGGCGAGAACACTGAAGCTTTCTTT.

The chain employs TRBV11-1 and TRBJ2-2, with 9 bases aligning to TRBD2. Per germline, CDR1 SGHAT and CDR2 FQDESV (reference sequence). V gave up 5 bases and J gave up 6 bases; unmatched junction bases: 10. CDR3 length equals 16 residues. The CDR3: CASSLEGTSIAGELFF. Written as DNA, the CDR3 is TGTGCCAGCAGCCTAGAGGGGACTAGCATCGCCGGGGAGCTGTTTTTT. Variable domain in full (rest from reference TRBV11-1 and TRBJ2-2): EAEVAQSPRYKITEKSQAVAFWCDPISGHATLYWYRQILGQGPELLVQFQDESVVDDSQLPKDRFSAERLKGVDSTLKIQPAELGDSAMYLCASSLEGTSIAGELFFGEGSRLTVL.

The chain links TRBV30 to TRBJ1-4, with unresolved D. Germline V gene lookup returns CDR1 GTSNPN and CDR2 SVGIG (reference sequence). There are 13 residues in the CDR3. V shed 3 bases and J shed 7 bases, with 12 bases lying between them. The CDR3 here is CAWSREELEKLFF. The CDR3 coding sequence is TGTGCCTGGAGCCGGGAGGAGCTTGAAAAACTGTTTTTT.

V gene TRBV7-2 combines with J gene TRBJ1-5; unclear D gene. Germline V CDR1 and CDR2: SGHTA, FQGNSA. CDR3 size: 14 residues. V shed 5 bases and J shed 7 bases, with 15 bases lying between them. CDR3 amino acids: CASSKISELQPQHF. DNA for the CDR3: TGTGCCAGCAGCAAAATCTCGGAGCTCCAGCCCCAGCATTTT.

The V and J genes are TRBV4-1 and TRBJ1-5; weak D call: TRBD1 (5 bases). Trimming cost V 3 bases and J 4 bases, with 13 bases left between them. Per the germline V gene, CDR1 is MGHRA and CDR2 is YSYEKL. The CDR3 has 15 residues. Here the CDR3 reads CASSQEGHPNQPQHF. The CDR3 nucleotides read TGCGCCAGCAGCCAGGAAGGACATCCAAATCAGCCCCAGCATTTT.

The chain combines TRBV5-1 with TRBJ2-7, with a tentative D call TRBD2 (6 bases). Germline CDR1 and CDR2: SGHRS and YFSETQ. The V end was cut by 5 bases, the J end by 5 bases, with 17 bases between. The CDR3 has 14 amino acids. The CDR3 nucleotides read TGCGCCAGCAGGGGCGTAGTGGGGGGAGACGAGCAGTACTTC. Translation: CASRGVVGGDEQYF.

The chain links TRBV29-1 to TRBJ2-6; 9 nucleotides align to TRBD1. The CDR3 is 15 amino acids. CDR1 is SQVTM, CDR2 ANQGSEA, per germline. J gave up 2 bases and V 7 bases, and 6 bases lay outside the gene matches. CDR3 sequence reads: CSARDRETGANVLTF. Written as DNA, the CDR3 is TGCAGCGCCAGGGACAGGGAGACTGGGGCCAACGTCCTGACTTTC.

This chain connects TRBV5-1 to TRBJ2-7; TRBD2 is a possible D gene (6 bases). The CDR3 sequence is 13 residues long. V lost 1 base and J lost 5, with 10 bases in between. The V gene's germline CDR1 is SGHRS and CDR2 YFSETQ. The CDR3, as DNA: TGCGCCAGCAGCTTGTGGGGGGATAACGAGCAGTACTTC. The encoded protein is CASSLWGDNEQYF.

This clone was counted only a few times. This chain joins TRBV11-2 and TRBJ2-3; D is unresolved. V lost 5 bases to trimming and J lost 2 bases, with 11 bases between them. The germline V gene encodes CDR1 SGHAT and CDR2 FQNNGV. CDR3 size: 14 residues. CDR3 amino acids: CASSPTPVTDTQYF. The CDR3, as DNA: TGTGCCAGCAGCCCAACGCCCGTCACAGATACGCAGTATTTT.

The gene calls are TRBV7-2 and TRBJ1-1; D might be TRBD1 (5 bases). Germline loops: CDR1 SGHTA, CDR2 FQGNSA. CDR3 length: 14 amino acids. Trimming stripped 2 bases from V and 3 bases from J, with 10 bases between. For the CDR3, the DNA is TGTGCCAGCAGCTTACAGAGAGGGGACACTGAAGCTTTCTTT. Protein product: CASSLQRGDTEAFF.

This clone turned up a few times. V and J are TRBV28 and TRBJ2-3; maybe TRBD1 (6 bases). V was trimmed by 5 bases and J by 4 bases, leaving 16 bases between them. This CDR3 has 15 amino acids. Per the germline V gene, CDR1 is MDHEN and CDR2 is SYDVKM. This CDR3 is CASSAIGQRADTQYF. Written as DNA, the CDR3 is TGTGCCAGCAGTGCCATCGGACAGAGAGCAGATACGCAGTATTTT.

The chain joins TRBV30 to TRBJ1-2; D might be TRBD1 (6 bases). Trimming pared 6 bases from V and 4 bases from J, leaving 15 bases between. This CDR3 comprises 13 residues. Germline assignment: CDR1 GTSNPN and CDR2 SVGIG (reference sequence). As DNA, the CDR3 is TGTGCCTGCCTCGGGGGCGATTCCTATGGCTACACCTTC. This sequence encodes CACLGGDSYGYTF.

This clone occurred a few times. CDR3 amino acids: CASSFEFLYEQYF. CDR3 DNA sequence: TGTGCCAGCAGCTTTGAGTTCCTCTACGAGCAGTACTTC. V usage is TRBV11-2 and J usage is TRBJ2-7; D not resolved. The CDR3 covers 13 residues. The germline V gene encodes CDR1 SGHAT and CDR2 FQNNGV. Trimming shortened V by 3 bases and J by 3 bases, and 9 bases separated the two germline ends.

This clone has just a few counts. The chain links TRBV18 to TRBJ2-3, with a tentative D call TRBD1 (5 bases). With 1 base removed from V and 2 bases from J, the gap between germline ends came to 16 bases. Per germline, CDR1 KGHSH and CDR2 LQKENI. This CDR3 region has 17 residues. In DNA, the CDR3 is TGTGCCAGCTCACCACAAGGATCGGCAGGGTACACAGATACGCAGTATTTT. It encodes CASSPQGSAGYTDTQYF.

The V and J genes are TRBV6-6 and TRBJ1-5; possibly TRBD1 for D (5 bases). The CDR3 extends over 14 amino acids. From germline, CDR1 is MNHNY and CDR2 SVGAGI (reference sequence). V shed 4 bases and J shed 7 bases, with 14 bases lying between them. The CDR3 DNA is TGTGCCAGCAGTTTTGGAGGGGCGGCGCAGCCCCAGCATTTT. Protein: CASSFGGAAQPQHF.